Presented here are 13 T cell receptor beta chains from one specimen sequenced in a study of long-term antiretroviral therapy in people with HIV. The authors ran the immunoSEQ assay, v3.0, at survey level. Data came from immunoSEQ multiplex PCR; TCRdb stores just in-frame clones and leaves some out. The sample has more than 10,000 clones, approximately 86% seen once. The material sequenced was unsorted PBMCs, taken 3.4 years after starting antiretroviral therapy. The receptors here all came from a man aged 35 to 55 with HIV.

CDR3 coding DNA: TGTGCCAGCAGCGATGGGGACACCGGGGAGCTGTTTTTT. Its protein is CASSDGDTGELFF. The chain combines TRBV6-4 with TRBJ2-2; D gene unclear. The CDR3 runs 13 residues. Trimming stripped 6 bases from V and 3 bases from J, with 8 bases between. The germline CDR1 and CDR2 sequences are MRHNA and SNTAGT.

V gene TRBV7-9 combines with J gene TRBJ2-3; no definite D call. The CDR3 extends over 17 amino acids. From germline, CDR1 is SEHNR and CDR2 FQNEAQ (reference sequence). Trimming took 2 bases from V and 6 from J, leaving 21 bases between them. CDR3 sequence reads: CASSLTNFLTSLDTQYF. CDR3 nucleotide sequence: TGTGCCAGCAGCTTAACCAACTTTCTAACGTCCCTGGATACGCAGTATTTT.

The rearrangement joins TRBV6-5 to TRBJ2-5, with TRBD1 matching over 9 bases. The germline V gene has CDR1 MNHEY and CDR2 SVGAGI. V trimming: 0 bases; J trimming: 2 bases; junction bases outside the gene matches: 4. The CDR3 covers 16 residues. CDR3 sequence reads: CASSYSGQGLQETQYF. In DNA, the CDR3 is TGTGCCAGCAGTTACTCGGGACAGGGTTTGCAAGAGACCCAGTACTTC.

This sequence joins TRBV30 and TRBJ2-7, with no clear D. The CDR3 is 13 residues long. V lost 3 bases, J lost 6 bases, and 15 bases lay in between. Germline V gene sequence: CDR1 GTSNPN, CDR2 SVGIG (reference sequence). CDR3 loop: CAWSFVEFGEQYF. CDR3 in DNA: TGTGCCTGGAGCTTCGTAGAATTTGGCGAGCAGTACTTC.

The chain uses TRBV5-6 and TRBJ1-1, with 8 bases that match TRBD1. CDR1 is SGHDT and CDR2 is YYEEEE in the germline V gene. The CDR3 extends over 14 amino acids. The trim removed 3 bases at V and 0 bases at J, leaving 1 base unmatched. The CDR3 nucleotides read TGTGCCAGCAGCTGGGACAGGATGAACACTGAAGCTTTCTTT. Translating it yields CASSWDRMNTEAFF.

The rearrangement uses TRBV27 and TRBJ1-2, with D possibly matching TRBD1 (5 bases). Germline V gene lookup returns CDR1 MNHEY and CDR2 SMNVEV (reference sequence). V dropped 5 bases and J dropped 8 bases, with 21 bases sitting between them. This CDR3 contains 15 residues. CDR3 DNA: TGTGCCAGCAGTGCCGGGACCGAGGGATTTTTCGGCTACACCTTC. Translated: CASSAGTEGFFGYTF.

The chain has TRBV11-2 and TRBJ2-7; 9 positions agree with TRBD1. Germline loops: CDR1 SGHAT, CDR2 FQNNGV. The CDR3 has 16 residues. With 4 bases clipped from V and 4 bases from J, the junction kept 11 bases outside the gene matches. CDR3 in amino acids: CASSSINYRGRYEQYF. The CDR3 DNA reads as TGTGCCAGCAGCTCCATAAACTACAGGGGGCGGTACGAGCAGTACTTC.

This chain links TRBV7-9 with TRBJ2-3; D remains unclear. The CDR3 runs to 14 residues. Germline V gives CDR1 SEHNR, CDR2 FQNEAQ (reference sequence). Trimming removed 2 bases at V and 0 bases at J, with 6 bases between. In DNA form, the CDR3 reads TGTGCCAGCAGCTTATCTGGCAGCACAGATACGCAGTATTTT. Its protein product is CASSLSGSTDTQYF.

The chain uses TRBV18 and TRBJ1-5; D call uncertain. There are 18 residues in the CDR3. CDR1 is KGHSH, CDR2 LQKENI, per germline. V lost 2 bases and J lost 6, with 23 bases in between. The CDR3 sequence: CASSPGAPTSNPSQPQHF. For the CDR3, the DNA is TGTGCCAGCTCACCAGGCGCGCCGACATCGAACCCCAGTCAGCCCCAGCATTTT.

This chain links TRBV6-6 with TRBJ1-5, with TRBD1 matching over 9 bases. The V segment lost 0 bases and the J segment 11 bases; nucleotides outside the gene matches: 11. CDR3 length: 16 amino acids. Germline CDR1 MNHNY, CDR2 SVGAGI (reference sequence). The CDR3 coding sequence is TGTGCCAGCAGTTACTCCGCGGGGACAGGGTTCGCGGCCCAGCATTTT. As protein: CASSYSAGTGFAAQHF.

The CDR3 is CASRMDRGIGYTF. CDR3 bases: TGTGCCAGCAGGATGGACAGGGGAATCGGCTACACCTTC. The genes are TRBV27 and TRBJ1-2; 9 bases are a match to TRBD1. Germline lookup yields CDR1 MNHEY and CDR2 SMNVEV (reference sequence). V was pared by 6 bases and J by 8 bases, with 7 bases of the junction left unmatched. CDR3 size: 13 residues.

V and J are TRBV10-3 and TRBJ2-7; D is unresolved. This CDR3 comprises 13 residues. Looked up from germline, CDR1 is ENHRY and CDR2 is SYGVKD. Trimming stripped 4 bases from V and 2 bases from J, with 9 bases between. The CDR3 sequence is CAISVAEAYEQYF. The CDR3 nucleotides are TGTGCCATCAGTGTCGCGGAAGCCTACGAGCAGTACTTC.

V and J are TRBV27 and TRBJ1-3; D remains ambiguous. Per the germline V gene, CDR1 is MNHEY and CDR2 is SMNVEV (reference sequence). V was pared by 5 bases and J by 1 base, with 6 bases between. The CDR3 runs 13 residues. The CDR3, as DNA: TGTGCCAGCAGTGCGAATTCTGGAAACACCATATATTTT. It translates to CASSANSGNTIYF.